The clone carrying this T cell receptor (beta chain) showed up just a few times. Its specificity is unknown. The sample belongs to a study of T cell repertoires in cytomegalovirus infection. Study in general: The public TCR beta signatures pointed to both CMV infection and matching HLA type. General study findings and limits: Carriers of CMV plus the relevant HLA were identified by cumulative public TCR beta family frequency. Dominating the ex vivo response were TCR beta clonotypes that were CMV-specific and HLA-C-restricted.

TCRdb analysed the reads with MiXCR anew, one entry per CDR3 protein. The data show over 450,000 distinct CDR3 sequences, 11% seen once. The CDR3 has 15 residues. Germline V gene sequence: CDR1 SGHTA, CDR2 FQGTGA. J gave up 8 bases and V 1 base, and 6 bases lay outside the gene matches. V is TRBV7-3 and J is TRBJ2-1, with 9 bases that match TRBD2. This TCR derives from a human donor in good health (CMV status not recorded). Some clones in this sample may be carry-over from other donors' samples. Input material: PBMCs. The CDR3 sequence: CASSLKAGGPYEQFF. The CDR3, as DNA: TGTGCCAGCAGCTTAAAGGCGGGGGGGCCCTATGAGCAGTTCTTC.